This passage covers 23 T cell receptor beta chains from one sample sequenced in a study of T cells in Graves' hyperthyroidism and ophthalmopathy. Using RNA transcripts as the source, TCR beta CDR3 regions were amplified. Carried out on the TCR CDR3, a first-round RT-PCR used the HTBI primer set. TCRdb fed the multiplex PCR reads into MiXCR, producing one record per CDR3 protein. The sample holds a few hundred thousand distinct CDR3 sequences; 22% are singletons and the top ten take around 64%. Sequencing was done on a sample of blood. These receptors all come from a man aged 25 to 45 with Graves' ophthalmopathy.

This clonotype has just a few counts. The rearrangement uses TRBV6-4 and TRBJ2-7, with a weak D call TRBD2 (7 bases). Germline V gene data show CDR1 as MRHNA and CDR2 as SNTAGT. The CDR3 has 14 residues. V dropped 9 bases and J dropped 3 bases, with 18 bases sitting between them. CDR3 DNA sequence: TGTGCCAGTATGTCTGGGGGGGCGGACTACGAGCAGTACTTC. Protein: CASMSGGADYEQYF.

This clonotype was seen many times. CDR3 nucleotide sequence: TGCAGTGCTGAACTAGCGTACGAGCAGTACTTC. Its translation: CSAELAYEQYF. The chain has TRBV20-1 and TRBJ2-7; 7 bases are a match to TRBD2. V lost 5 bases and J lost 4; bases outside the gene matches: 2. This CDR3 spans 11 amino acids. The germline gives CDR1 DFQATT, CDR2 SNEGSKA (reference sequence).

The chain links TRBV3-1 to TRBJ2-7; D possibly uses TRBD1 or TRBD2 (5 bases each). Germline CDR1 is LGHDT and CDR2 is YNNKEL (reference sequence). The germline V and J ends were trimmed by 6 bases and 1 base, with 16 bases remaining between them. This CDR3 comprises 15 residues. CDR3 protein: CASSPRDGASYEQYF. DNA for the CDR3: TGTGCCAGCAGTCCCCGGGACGGGGCATCCTACGAGCAGTACTTC.

This clonotype showed up just once. The J gene is TRBJ1-5, the V gene TRBV12-3 or TRBV12-4; D not resolved. V lost 4 bases and J 0 bases, leaving 7 bases between the germline ends. There are 14 residues in the CDR3. The CDR3 DNA follows: TGTGCCAGCAGTTCATCTGATAGCAATCAGCCCCAGCATTTT. It yields the protein CASSSSDSNQPQHF.

The CDR3 spells CASSDGATAPQFLQETQYF. The CDR3 bases are TGTGCCAGCAGTGACGGGGCGACAGCCCCCCAATTCTTACAAGAGACCCAGTACTTC. The V gene is TRBV6-4, the J gene TRBJ2-5; perhaps TRBD1 as D (5 bases). CDR3 length: 19 residues. Between the trimmed V and J ends, which lost 2 bases and 2 bases, there was a span of 24 bases. CDR1 and CDR2 (germline): MRHNA, SNTAGT.

CDR3 nucleotide sequence: TGCGCCAGCAGCCAAGAGTGGACGGGCCATGTGGAGCCCCAGCATTTT. It yields the protein CASSQEWTGHVEPQHF. This chain links TRBV4-1 with TRBJ1-5; D gene unclear. The CDR3 has 16 residues. Trimming took 0 bases from V and 8 from J, leaving 17 bases between them. CDR1 and CDR2 from the germline V gene are MGHRA and YSYEKL.

The chain is built from TRBV3-1 and TRBJ2-1; 10 bases map to TRBD1. With 7 bases clipped from V and 8 bases from J, the junction kept 5 bases outside the gene matches. Germline assignment: CDR1 LGHDT and CDR2 YNNKEL (reference sequence). The CDR3 contains 13 residues. The CDR3, as DNA: TGTGCCAGCAAAGGGACAGGGGACCATGAGCAGTTCTTC. Translating it yields CASKGTGDHEQFF.

As to this clonotype: This may come from a read error, since a much larger clone is one base off. The chain employs TRBV7-3 and TRBJ2-3, with TRBD2 as a possible D gene (5 bases). Germline CDR1 reads SGHTA; CDR2 reads FQGTGA. The CDR3 spans 15 residues. The V end lost 4 bases, the J end lost 1 base, and 12 bases lay between the germline ends. CDR3 residues: CASSSDFGGTDTQYF. The DNA of the CDR3 is TGTGCCAGCAGCTCGGACTTCGGGGGCACAGATACGCAGTATTTT.

V gene TRBV30 combines with J gene TRBJ2-1; 8 bases are a match to TRBD2. The CDR3 runs 17 residues. J was trimmed by 5 bases and V by 0 bases; bases with no gene match: 12. CDR1 is GTSNPN, CDR2 SVGIG, per germline (reference sequence). DNA of the CDR3: TGTGCCTGGAGTGTAGCCAGCGGGAGTGGTTCTAACAATGAGCAGTTCTTC. Translation: CAWSVASGSGSNNEQFF.

The chain recombines TRBV5-1 with TRBJ2-1; 8 bases match TRBD2. CDR1 is SGHRS and CDR2 is YFSETQ in the germline V gene. J was trimmed by 0 bases and V by 4 bases; bases with no gene match: 3. The CDR3 sequence is 15 residues long. The DNA of the CDR3 is TGCGCCAGCAGCGTTAGCGGGACCTCCTACAATGAGCAGTTCTTC. Translated: CASSVSGTSYNEQFF. Full variable domain (missing parts from reference TRBV5-1 and TRBJ2-1): KAGVTQTPRYLIKTRGQQVTLSCSPISGHRSVSWYQQTPGQGLQFLFEYFSETQRNKGNFPGRFSGRQFSNSRSEMNVSTLELGDSALYLCASSVSGTSYNEQFFGPGTRLTVL.

This clonotype was seen at least ten times. J is TRBJ1-1 and V is TRBV12-3 or TRBV12-4; D might be TRBD1 (6 bases). The CDR3 covers 16 residues. V shed 6 bases and J shed 1 base, with 18 bases lying between them. CDR3 sequence (DNA): TGTGCCAGCAGCTCGTCCAGGGGCGGTGGGAACACTGAAGCTTTCTTT. This gives the protein CASSSSRGGGNTEAFF.

The table lists this clonotype with a few counts. The chain employs TRBV30 and TRBJ1-2; tentative D call: TRBD1 (6 bases). V was shortened by 0 bases and J by 5 bases, with 10 bases between the two germline ends. This CDR3 is built from 13 residues. The V gene's germline CDR1 is GTSNPN and CDR2 SVGIG (reference sequence). CDR3 region: CAWSVIGTYGYTF. In DNA form, the CDR3 reads TGTGCCTGGAGTGTAATAGGGACATATGGCTACACCTTC.

This clonotype has ten or more counts. V is TRBV6-5 and J is TRBJ2-5; the D is unclear. Trimming took 0 bases from V and 2 from J, leaving 13 bases between them. The CDR3 spans 16 residues. The V gene's germline CDR1 is MNHEY and CDR2 SVGAGI. The CDR3 nucleotides read TGTGCCAGCAGTTACTCGATGGCCCCGGGTCAAGAGACCCAGTACTTC. Translation gives CASSYSMAPGQETQYF.

The chain has TRBV12-3 or TRBV12-4 and TRBJ2-1; 11 bases map to TRBD2. The CDR3 contains 15 residues. The V segment lost 5 bases and the J segment 6 bases; nucleotides outside the gene matches: 6. This chain's CDR3 is CASSPGLAGANEQFF. CDR3 sequence (DNA): TGTGCCAGCAGTCCAGGACTAGCGGGTGCCAATGAGCAGTTCTTC.

This clonotype was counted ten times or more. Here the CDR3 reads CASSRVAGAINEQFF. The CDR3 DNA reads as TGTGCCAGCTCACGGGTAGCGGGAGCAATAAATGAGCAGTTCTTC. V is TRBV18 and J is TRBJ2-1; TRBD2 aligns across 9 bases. CDR1 is KGHSH and CDR2 is LQKENI in the germline V gene. The CDR3 extends over 15 amino acids. V gave up 4 bases and J gave up 7 bases; unmatched junction bases: 8.

This clonotype was found many times. The V and J genes are TRBV12-3 or TRBV12-4 and TRBJ1-2; D is perhaps TRBD1 (6 bases). There are 14 residues in the CDR3. Trimming cost V 7 bases and J 2 bases, with 14 bases left between them. The DNA of the CDR3 is TGTGCCAGCACAGGGGCAGCCAAGAACTATGGCTACACCTTC. It is translated as CASTGAAKNYGYTF.

This clonotype was picked up a small number of times. The J gene is TRBJ2-4, the V gene TRBV19; no clear D gene. Germline lookup yields CDR1 LNHDA and CDR2 SQIVND (reference sequence). This CDR3 is built from 11 residues. The V gene lost 11 bases and the J gene lost 5 bases, with 10 bases spanning the gap. CDR3 amino acids: CASGPENIQYF. CDR3 DNA: TGTGCCTCCGGGCCCGAAAACATTCAGTACTTC.

This clonotype was picked up a small number of times. The genes are TRBV28 and TRBJ1-1; D gene uncertain. The CDR3 contains 10 residues. Germline CDR1 is MDHEN and CDR2 is SYDVKM. Trimming removed 7 bases from V and 3 bases from J, with 3 bases in between. The CDR3 loop reads CASIDTEAFF. The CDR3 DNA reads TGTGCCAGCATAGACACTGAAGCTTTCTTT. Full variable domain (missing parts from reference TRBV28 and TRBJ1-1): DVKVTQSSRYLVKRTGEKVFLECVQDMDHENMFWYRQDPGLGLRLIYFSYDVKMKEKGDIPEGYSVSREKKERFSLILESASTNQTSMYLCASIDTEAFFGQGTRLTVV.

At least ten counts were recorded for this clonotype. The chain has TRBV20-1 and TRBJ2-5; TRBD2 matches at 8 bases. Germline V CDR1 and CDR2: DFQATT, SNEGSKA (reference sequence). The CDR3 is made up of 15 amino acids. Trimming at V came to 3 bases and at J to 5 bases, leaving 11 bases not matched to a gene. The CDR3 DNA is TGCAGTGCTAGGGAATCGGGACTAGATTATGAGACCCAGTACTTC. This translates into CSARESGLDYETQYF.

This clonotype was seen more than once but under ten times. The chain links TRBV13 to TRBJ2-1; tentatively, D is TRBD2 (6 bases). The CDR3 is 14 amino acids. Germline lookup yields CDR1 PRHDT and CDR2 FYEKMQ (reference sequence). Trimming stripped 6 bases from V and 3 bases from J, with 12 bases between. The DNA of the CDR3 is TGTGCCAGCAGTATTAGCGGTGGCTACAATGAGCAGTTCTTC. It translates to CASSISGGYNEQFF.

This clonotype was found many times. The gene calls are TRBV2 and TRBJ2-3; no clear D gene. The germline V gene encodes CDR1 SNHLY and CDR2 FYNNEI. The CDR3 has 10 amino acids. With 6 bases removed from V and 5 bases from J, the gap between germline ends came to 3 bases. The CDR3 DNA sequence: TGTGCCAGCAGGGGAGATACGCAGTATTTT. Its translation is CASRGDTQYF.

This clonotype turned up a few times. The V gene is TRBV20-1, the J gene TRBJ2-1; tentative D call: TRBD1 (8 bases). CDR1 DFQATT and CDR2 SNEGSKA come from the germline V gene (reference sequence). The CDR3 covers 15 residues. V shed 6 bases and J shed 6 bases, with 21 bases lying between them. The CDR3 loop reads CSAIDRTGTINEQFF. CDR3 nucleotides: TGCAGTGCCATAGACCGGACAGGGACTATCAATGAGCAGTTCTTC.

This clonotype was recorded many times. The chain has TRBV18 and TRBJ2-7; no clear D. The CDR3 has 13 residues. The V end was cut by 3 bases, the J end by 3 bases, with 9 bases between. Per the germline V gene, CDR1 is KGHSH and CDR2 is LQKENI. The CDR3 DNA is TGTGCCAGCTCACCTGGTAGCATCTACGAGCAGTACTTC. This encodes CASSPGSIYEQYF.